These 16 T cell receptor beta chains were sequenced from one sample in a study of cytomegalovirus exposure and HLA in healthy donors. This table comes from immunoSEQ multiplex PCR, and its TCRdb copy is limited to in-frame clones, with some not included. The table has 200,000 to 300,000 clones, 85% to 90% seen once; the top ten hold around 2.6%. Source material: PBMCs. The receptor source for this set is a man between 18 and 35 years old in good health and CMV-seronegative.

The rearrangement joins TRBV4-3 to TRBJ2-3; TRBD2 matches at 13 bases. The CDR3 is 20 amino acids. Per the germline V gene, CDR1 is LGHNA and CDR2 is YSLEER. Germline trimming cut 4 bases from V and 0 bases from J; bases unmatched to any gene: 13. CDR3 nucleotides: TGCGCCAGCAGCCGCCGTCCCGGGACTAGCGGGACTATTAGCACAGATACGCAGTATTTT. This gives the protein CASSRRPGTSGTISTDTQYF.

J is TRBJ2-1 and V is TRBV9; 11 bases are shared with TRBD2. Germline V CDR1 and CDR2: SGDLS, YYNGEE. Trimming cost V 10 bases and J 12 bases; bases outside gene matches: 9. The CDR3 has 12 residues. In DNA, the CDR3 is TGTGCCTCCGGCCCCCTAGCGGGAGGGCAGTTCTTC. Protein: CASGPLAGGQFF.

The chain has TRBV7-2 and TRBJ1-2; 10 bases align to TRBD1. Trimming cost V 5 bases and J 8 bases; bases outside gene matches: 8. The CDR3 is made up of 14 amino acids. Germline CDR1 SGHTA, CDR2 FQGNSA. The CDR3: CASSPAGTGAGYTF. Written as DNA, the CDR3 is TGTGCCAGCAGCCCTGCCGGGACAGGGGCCGGCTACACCTTC.

This chain joins TRBV10-2 and TRBJ1-3, with 9 positions matching TRBD1. This CDR3 is 16 amino acids long. Germline-derived CDR1 and CDR2 are WSHSY and SAAADI. J was trimmed by 3 bases and V by 6 bases; bases with no gene match: 9. CDR3 DNA: TGCGCCAGCAGCCTAAGCGACAGGGGGATTGGAAACACCATATATTTT. Its protein is CASSLSDRGIGNTIYF.

The V gene is TRBV4-1, the J gene TRBJ1-6; 7 bases agree with TRBD1. The ends lost 1 base at V and 10 bases at J; junction bases unmatched: 7. Per the germline V gene, CDR1 is MGHRA and CDR2 is YSYEKL. The CDR3 runs 15 residues. The CDR3 sequence is CASSQGQGIGSPLHF. The CDR3 DNA is TGCGCCAGCAGCCAAGGACAGGGTATAGGATCACCCCTCCACTTT.

The chain joins TRBV28 to TRBJ1-2, with D possibly TRBD1 on 5 matching bases. The CDR3 runs 16 residues. V was clipped by 5 bases and J by 4 bases, with 20 bases between them. CDR1 is MDHEN and CDR2 is SYDVKM in the germline V gene. The CDR3 nucleotides are TGTGCCAGCAGTCTGGATCGGGGGGGGAGATTCTATGGCTACACCTTC. Translation gives CASSLDRGGRFYGYTF.

This clone was counted a few times. The chain joins TRBV6-4 to TRBJ2-3, with TRBD2 identical over 11 bases. Germline V gene lookup returns CDR1 MRHNA and CDR2 SNTAGT. This CDR3 is built from 15 residues. The V segment lost 6 bases and the J segment 1 base; nucleotides outside the gene matches: 3. Written as DNA, the CDR3 is TGTGCCAGCAGGGCACTAGCGGGGGGCACAGATACGCAGTATTTT. Translating gives CASRALAGGTDTQYF.

This CDR3 is CASGQGGAYNSPLHF. The CDR3 DNA reads as TGTGCCAGCGGCCAGGGGGGCGCGTATAATTCACCCCTCCACTTT. The V gene is TRBV27, the J gene TRBJ1-6, with TRBD1 identical over 7 bases. The ends lost 8 bases at V and 4 bases at J; junction bases unmatched: 8. The CDR3 runs 15 residues. The germline V gene has CDR1 MNHEY and CDR2 SMNVEV (reference sequence).

CDR3 sequence reads: CASSVAQDNYEQYF. DNA of the CDR3: TGTGCCAGCAGCGTAGCCCAGGACAACTACGAGCAGTACTTC. This chain joins TRBV9 and TRBJ2-7; D perhaps matches TRBD1 (5 bases). The CDR3 extends over 14 amino acids. The germline gives CDR1 SGDLS, CDR2 YYNGEE. Trimming stripped 0 bases from V and 3 bases from J, with 10 bases between.

The CDR3 DNA sequence: TGCGCCAGCAGCCAAGAACTAGTCGGGGAGCTGTTTTTT. This gives the protein CASSQELVGELFF. V usage is TRBV4-3 and J usage is TRBJ2-2; the D gene is possibly TRBD2 (5 bases). CDR3 length: 13 residues. Trimming left V 0 bases short and J 7 bases short, with 6 bases between. CDR1 is LGHNA and CDR2 is YSLEER in the germline V gene.

The chain is built from TRBV28 and TRBJ2-7, with TRBD2 as a possible D gene (5 bases). CDR3 length: 13 amino acids. The germline V gene encodes CDR1 MDHEN and CDR2 SYDVKM. V was cut by 10 bases and J by 2 bases, with 15 bases left in between. CDR3 sequence reads: CATSVLAPYEQYF. The CDR3 DNA follows: TGTGCCACCTCCGTCCTAGCTCCCTACGAGCAGTACTTC.

The chain couples TRBV5-4 to TRBJ2-1; 8 nucleotides line up with TRBD2. The CDR3 runs 17 residues. CDR1 is SGHNT and CDR2 is YYREEE in the germline V gene (reference sequence). The V segment lost 0 bases and the J segment 6 bases; nucleotides outside the gene matches: 11. Here the CDR3 reads CASSLAGTGGPFNEQFF. The CDR3 coding sequence is TGTGCCAGCAGCTTGGCCGGCACGGGGGGGCCTTTCAATGAGCAGTTCTTC.

This clone was observed a few times. This rearrangement joins TRBV20-1 to TRBJ2-5, with unresolved D. This CDR3 has 11 amino acids. Between the trimmed V and J ends, which lost 5 bases and 2 bases, there was a span of 6 bases. Germline values: CDR1 DFQATT, CDR2 SNEGSKA (reference sequence). The CDR3 sequence: CSAARQETQYF. The DNA for the CDR3 is TGCAGTGCTGCGAGACAAGAGACCCAGTACTTC.

The genes are TRBV7-9 and TRBJ1-5; no firm D call. Germline values: CDR1 SEHNR, CDR2 FQNEAQ (reference sequence). The ends were cut back, 4 bases at V and 0 bases at J, with 7 bases in the middle. The CDR3 spans 14 residues. This CDR3 reads CASSSDNSNQPQHF. As DNA, the CDR3 is TGTGCCAGCAGCTCAGACAATAGCAATCAGCCCCAGCATTTT.

The J gene is TRBJ1-2, the V gene TRBV7-9; maybe TRBD1 (6 bases). V lost 5 bases, J lost 2 bases, and 9 bases lay in between. Germline assignment: CDR1 SEHNR and CDR2 FQNEAQ (reference sequence). The length of the CDR3 is 13 residues. The CDR3 coding sequence is TGTGCCAGCAGCCGCGGACAGAACTATGGCTACACCTTC. The encoded protein is CASSRGQNYGYTF.

V and J are TRBV18 and TRBJ1-1, with D unresolved. V lost 2 bases and J lost 10, with 11 bases in between. The germline V gene has CDR1 KGHSH and CDR2 LQKENI. There are 12 residues in the CDR3. The CDR3 here is CASSPSEGRAFF. As DNA, the CDR3 is TGTGCCAGCTCACCATCGGAGGGTCGAGCTTTCTTT.